What follows are 24 T cell receptor beta chains derived from one specimen sequenced in a study of technical replicates of blood from a few donors. Only in-frame clones appear in the TCRdb table, and some are missing; sequencing was by immunoSEQ multiplex PCR. The sample shows about 75,000 clones, approximately 93% of them seen only once. The source material was PBMCs. The receptor source for this set is a human donor in good health. Some clones in this sample may be carry-over from other donors' samples.

This clone has a single count. Germline is not matched at one junction end, which may reflect a read error. The CDR3, as DNA: TGTGCCAACAGTTTTGACAGGGCCTATGGCTACACCTTC. It encodes CANSFDRAYGYTF. V and J are TRBV27 and TRBJ1-2; 7 bases are a match to TRBD1. This CDR3 contains 13 residues. CDR1 is MNHEY, CDR2 SMNVEV, per germline (reference sequence).

The gene calls are TRBV29-1 and TRBJ2-5; 7 positions match TRBD1. This CDR3 has 14 amino acids. After removal of 6 bases from V and 0 bases from J, the junction contained 7 bases not matched to a gene. CDR1 and CDR2 from the germline V gene are SQVTM and ANQGSEA. The CDR3 DNA follows: TGCAGCGTGACCCACAGGGGCTACCAAGAGACCCAGTACTTC. This codes for CSVTHRGYQETQYF.

The chain combines TRBV27 with TRBJ1-5, with 9 bases lining up with TRBD1. There are 14 residues in the CDR3. Germline lookup yields CDR1 MNHEY and CDR2 SMNVEV (reference sequence). V lost 8 bases to trimming and J lost 5 bases; unmatched junction nucleotides: 7. The CDR3 coding sequence is TGTGCCAGCCGCGACAGGGGGAAAGATCAGCCCCAGCATTTT. Translated: CASRDRGKDQPQHF.

V usage is TRBV4-1 and J usage is TRBJ1-2; 9 bases are shared with TRBD1. This CDR3 region has 15 residues. Trimming at V came to 4 bases and at J to 4 bases, leaving 7 bases not matched to a gene. The germline V gene has CDR1 MGHRA and CDR2 YSYEKL. The CDR3 DNA is TGCGCCAGCAGCCGGGACAGGGTGGGGACCTATGGCTACACCTTC. It encodes CASSRDRVGTYGYTF.

The chain is built from TRBV6-5 and TRBJ1-2; D is perhaps TRBD1 (6 bases). The CDR3 runs to 15 residues. Between the trimmed V and J ends, which lost 4 bases and 2 bases, there was a span of 14 bases. Germline lookup yields CDR1 MNHEY and CDR2 SVGAGI. CDR3 sequence reads: CASSWEGGRNYGYTF. For the CDR3, the DNA is TGTGCCAGCAGTTGGGAGGGGGGGCGAAACTATGGCTACACCTTC.

J is TRBJ1-2 and V is TRBV19; 7 nucleotides line up with TRBD1. V lost 0 bases to trimming and J lost 7 bases; unmatched junction nucleotides: 5. The CDR3 consists of 14 residues. Germline V gene sequence: CDR1 LNHDA, CDR2 SQIVND (reference sequence). The CDR3, as DNA: TGTGCCAGTAGTATAGATCGGGACAGCGGTGGCTACACCTTC. As protein: CASSIDRDSGGYTF.

In DNA, the CDR3 is TGTGCCAGCTCACCCGCCCAGGGAGGGGTGGGCGAGCAGTACTTC. Residues: CASSPAQGGVGEQYF. The V call is TRBV18, the J call TRBJ2-7, with 7 positions matching TRBD2. There are 15 residues in the CDR3. V gave up 3 bases and J gave up 6 bases; unmatched junction bases: 11. Germline CDR1 and CDR2: KGHSH and LQKENI. Full variable domain (outside the CDR3, taken from reference TRBV18 and TRBJ2-7): NAGVMQNPRHLVRRRGQEARLRCSPMKGHSHVYWYRQLPEEGLKFMVYLQKENIIDESGMPKERFSAEFPKEGPSILRIQQVVRGDSAAYFCASSPAQGGVGEQYFGPGTRLTVT.

As regards this clone: Distinct nucleotide sequences in the sample also encode this CDR3. The chain joins TRBV18 to TRBJ1-5, with unresolved D. The CDR3 sequence is 14 residues long. The ends were cut back, 2 bases at V and 2 bases at J, with 7 bases in the middle. Germline CDR1 KGHSH, CDR2 LQKENI. CDR3 DNA sequence: TGTGCCAGCTCACCAGTGCAGGGCAATCAGCCCCAGCATTTT. Its protein is CASSPVQGNQPQHF.

The J gene is TRBJ2-7, the V gene TRBV5-4; 10 nucleotides line up with TRBD1. CDR1 and CDR2 from the germline V gene are SGHNT and YYREEE (reference sequence). After removal of 0 bases from V and 4 bases from J, the junction contained 4 bases not matched to a gene. The length of the CDR3 is 15 residues. The CDR3 is CASSLEDRGEYEQYF. The DNA for the CDR3 is TGTGCCAGCAGCTTGGAGGACAGGGGGGAATACGAGCAGTACTTC. Complete variable domain (other parts from reference TRBV5-4 and TRBJ2-7): ETGVTQSPTHLIKTRGQQVTLRCSSQSGHNTVSWYQQALGQGPQFIFQYYREEENGRGNFPPRFSGLQFPNYSSELNVNALELDDSALYLCASSLEDRGEYEQYFGPGTRLTVT.

V and J are TRBV4-2 and TRBJ1-6, with D possibly TRBD1 on 6 matching bases. The germline CDR1 and CDR2 sequences are LGHNA and YNFKEQ. The CDR3 runs 15 residues. V lost 4 bases and J lost 6, with 13 bases in between. The CDR3 sequence is CASSRTRDTNSPLHF. CDR3 DNA: TGTGCCAGCAGCCGCACCCGGGACACTAATTCACCCCTCCACTTT.

V gene TRBV6-5 combines with J gene TRBJ1-2; D is ambiguous. The V end lost 5 bases, the J end lost 3 bases, and 10 bases lay between the germline ends. Per the germline V gene, CDR1 is MNHEY and CDR2 is SVGAGI. This CDR3 spans 13 amino acids. CDR3 region: CASSPRDYYGYTF. CDR3 bases: TGTGCCAGCAGTCCGAGGGATTACTATGGCTACACCTTC.

The V and J genes are TRBV15 and TRBJ2-3, with a tentative D call TRBD2 (5 bases). Trimming pared 5 bases from V and 4 bases from J, leaving 19 bases between. This CDR3 spans 16 amino acids. Germline V CDR1 and CDR2: LNHNV, YYDKDF (reference sequence). In DNA, the CDR3 is TGTGCCACCAGCGTCGGACGGGGATCGGGCCCAGATACGCAGTATTTT. Translating it yields CATSVGRGSGPDTQYF.

To note about this clone: This clone may be a read error of a much larger clone one base away. Other nucleotide sequences from this sample produce the same CDR3. The V and J genes are TRBV5-1 and TRBJ2-1; the match to TRBD2 covers 7 bases. Germline V lookup: CDR1 SGHRS, CDR2 YFSETQ. This CDR3 has 14 amino acids. With V trimmed by 3 bases and J by 2 bases, 2 bases remained unmatched. This CDR3 is CASSSSGAYNEQFF. CDR3 bases: TGCGCCAGCAGCTCGAGCGGGGCCTACAATGAGCAGTTCTTC.

The chain couples TRBV7-2 to TRBJ1-1, with 7 bases lining up with TRBD1. V lost 5 bases to trimming and J lost 10 bases; unmatched junction nucleotides: 7. The CDR3 spans 12 residues. CDR1 is SGHTA, CDR2 FQGNSA, per germline. CDR3 DNA: TGTGCCAGCAGCCTTTACAGGGGTGTAGCTTTCTTT. Its translation: CASSLYRGVAFF.

The chain uses TRBV7-2 and TRBJ2-3; D may be TRBD2 (5 bases). Trimming pared 1 base from V and 5 bases from J, leaving 7 bases between. This CDR3 has 13 amino acids. Germline CDR1 SGHTA, CDR2 FQGNSA. CDR3 protein: CASSLDRGDTQYF. The CDR3 DNA reads TGTGCCAGCAGCTTAGATCGGGGAGATACGCAGTATTTT.

This chain connects TRBV7-8 to TRBJ2-7; D unresolved. Germline-derived CDR1 and CDR2 are SGHVS and FQNEAQ. V lost 1 base and J 9 bases, leaving 16 bases between the germline ends. The CDR3 length is 14 residues. CDR3 amino acids: CASSLGASPPGQYF. The CDR3 coding sequence is TGTGCCAGCAGCTTAGGGGCGTCCCCGCCTGGGCAGTACTTC.

This clone has a handful of counts. The chain is built from TRBV4-3 and TRBJ2-3; 10 bases are a match to TRBD1. The CDR3 is 16 residues long. V gave up 4 bases and J gave up 4 bases; unmatched junction bases: 8. Germline V gene sequence: CDR1 LGHNA, CDR2 YSLEER. CDR3 region: CASSPSWTGGPDTQYF. The CDR3 bases are TGCGCCAGCAGCCCTAGCTGGACAGGGGGTCCAGATACGCAGTATTTT.

The gene calls are TRBV27 and TRBJ1-1, with a possible D match to TRBD1 (6 bases). Germline V gene data show CDR1 as MNHEY and CDR2 as SMNVEV (reference sequence). V dropped 6 bases and J dropped 2 bases, with 19 bases sitting between them. The CDR3 runs 16 residues. Here the CDR3 reads CASRTRPQGYNTEAFF. The CDR3 coding sequence is TGTGCCAGCAGAACCCGCCCACAGGGCTATAACACTGAAGCTTTCTTT.

The chain combines TRBV6-5 with TRBJ2-1; 8 nucleotides match TRBD2. CDR1 and CDR2 from the germline V gene are MNHEY and SVGAGI. This CDR3 is built from 16 residues. With V trimmed by 0 bases and J by 8 bases, 9 bases remained unmatched. The CDR3 loop is CASSYSRSGGRDEQFF. The CDR3 DNA follows: TGTGCCAGCAGTTACTCGAGGAGCGGGGGCCGGGATGAGCAGTTCTTC.

This clone has only a few counts. The gene calls are TRBV19 and TRBJ2-7, with 8 bases matching TRBD1. The ends lost 9 bases at V and 2 bases at J; junction bases unmatched: 18. This CDR3 spans 17 amino acids. Germline loops: CDR1 LNHDA, CDR2 SQIVND (reference sequence). The CDR3 here is CASRPTRGHGGPYEQYF. The CDR3 DNA sequence: TGTGCCAGCAGACCTACCAGGGGGCATGGGGGCCCCTACGAGCAGTACTTC.

The CDR3 loop is CASSSEGLTYNSPLHF. In DNA, the CDR3 is TGTGCCAGCAGCTCGGAGGGGTTAACCTATAATTCACCCCTCCACTTT. This chain uses TRBV7-9 with TRBJ1-6; possible D gene TRBD1, 5 bases. Germline assignment: CDR1 SEHNR and CDR2 FQNEAQ (reference sequence). The CDR3 totals 16 residues. Trimming took off 4 bases at V and 2 bases at J, with 12 bases between the two ends. Full variable domain (remainder filled in from reference TRBV7-9 and TRBJ1-6): DTGVSQNPRHKITKRGQNVTFRCDPISEHNRLYWYRQTLGQGPEFLTYFQNEAQLEKSRLLSDRFSAERPKGSFSTLEIQRTEQGDSAMYLCASSSEGLTYNSPLHFGNGTRLTVT.

This sequence joins TRBV5-1 and TRBJ2-5; 8 bases match TRBD2. This CDR3 is 14 amino acids long. With V trimmed by 4 bases and J by 1 base, 3 bases remained unmatched. The germline V gene has CDR1 SGHRS and CDR2 YFSETQ. CDR3 sequence reads: CASSPGGVQETQYF. In DNA, the CDR3 is TGCGCCAGCAGCCCGGGGGGGGTCCAAGAGACCCAGTACTTC.

The rearrangement uses TRBV9 and TRBJ1-3, with D possibly matching TRBD1 (6 bases). The germline V gene has CDR1 SGDLS and CDR2 YYNGEE. This CDR3 comprises 14 residues. V was shortened by 3 bases and J by 0 bases, with 7 bases between the two germline ends. This CDR3 reads CASSAGDSGNTIYF. As DNA, the CDR3 is TGTGCCAGCAGCGCAGGGGACTCTGGAAACACCATATATTTT.

This rearrangement joins TRBV7-2 to TRBJ2-3; D is possibly TRBD2 (6 bases). The germline CDR1 and CDR2 sequences are SGHTA and FQGNSA. V lost 3 bases and J 2 bases, leaving 9 bases between the germline ends. The length of the CDR3 is 14 residues. CDR3 sequence: CASSFRTTTDTQYF. CDR3 nucleotide sequence: TGTGCCAGCAGCTTCCGGACTACCACAGATACGCAGTATTTT. The full variable domain, rest sourced from reference TRBV7-2 and TRBJ2-3, is GAGVSQSPSNKVTEKGKDVELRCDPISGHTALYWYRQSLGQGLEFLIYFQGNSAPDKSGLPSDRFSAERTGGSVSTLTIQRTQQEDSAVYLCASSFRTTTDTQYFGPGTRLTVL.